This TCR beta chain was found in a study of PD-1 blockade in classical Hodgkin lymphoma. Study-wide context: Nivolumab was given intravenously to patients at 3 mg/kg every 2 weeks.

Each patient experienced a relapse that followed autologous stem cell transplantation, and brentuximab vedotin exposure varied. This clone was seen a single time. Only in-frame clones appear in the TCRdb table, and some are missing; sequencing was by immunoSEQ multiplex PCR. The sample lists just over 25,000 clones, around 67% seen once, with around 11% in the top ten. Germline V gene sequence: CDR1 ENHRY, CDR2 SYGVKD. CDR3 size: 17 residues. Deletions cut 2 bases from V and 0 bases from J, with 15 bases between. The input for sequencing was peripheral blood mononuclear cells (PBMCs), taken before the second cycle of nivolumab. This clonotype was sampled from a human donor with classical Hodgkin lymphoma. V gene TRBV10-3 combines with J gene TRBJ2-3, with D possibly TRBD1 on 6 matching bases. CDR3 sequence reads: CAISEEDSYDSTDTQYF. The CDR3 region has the DNA TGTGCCATCAGTGAGGAGGACAGCTATGATAGCACAGATACGCAGTATTTT.